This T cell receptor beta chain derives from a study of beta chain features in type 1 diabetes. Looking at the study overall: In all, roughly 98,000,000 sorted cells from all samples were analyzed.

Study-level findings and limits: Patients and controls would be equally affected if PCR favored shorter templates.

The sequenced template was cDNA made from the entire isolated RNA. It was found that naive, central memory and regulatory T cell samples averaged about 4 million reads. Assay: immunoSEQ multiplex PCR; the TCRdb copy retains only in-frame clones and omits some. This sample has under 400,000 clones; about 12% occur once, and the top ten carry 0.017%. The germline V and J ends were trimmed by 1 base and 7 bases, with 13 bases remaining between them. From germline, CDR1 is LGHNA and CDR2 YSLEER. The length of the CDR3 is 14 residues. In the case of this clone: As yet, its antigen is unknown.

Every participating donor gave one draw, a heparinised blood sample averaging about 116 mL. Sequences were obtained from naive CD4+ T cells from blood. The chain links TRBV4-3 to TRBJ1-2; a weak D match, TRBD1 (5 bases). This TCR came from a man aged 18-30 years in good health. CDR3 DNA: TGCGCCAGCAGCCAAGTGGGGCAGGGTTTTGGCTACACCTTC. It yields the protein CASSQVGQGFGYTF.